This T cell receptor (beta chain) was identified during a study of circulating and synovial CD4+ cells in juvenile arthritis. Notes on this clone: The antigen is undetermined.

The method was immunoSEQ multiplex PCR; TCRdb's version includes in-frame clones alone and lacks a portion of them. This sample has 30,000 to 40,000 clones, with about 95% found just once. Study findings and constraints: CPL versus bulk CD4 samples: T cell genome counts differed by at least an order of magnitude. Circulating pathogenic-like and bulk T cells looked alike by Vbeta family usage.

The sequence was obtained from a human donor with juvenile idiopathic arthritis. The sequenced sample was CD4+ T cells from blood.

The CDR3 nucleotides are TGTGCCAGCAGGAGCACAGGGGGCTCTGGAAACACCATATATTTT. It encodes CASRSTGGSGNTIYF. J is TRBJ1-3 and V is TRBV6-1, with 8 bases lining up with TRBD1. V lost 6 bases, J lost 0 bases, and 4 bases stayed unmatched. The CDR3 has 15 residues. The V gene's germline CDR1 is MNHNS and CDR2 SASEGT.